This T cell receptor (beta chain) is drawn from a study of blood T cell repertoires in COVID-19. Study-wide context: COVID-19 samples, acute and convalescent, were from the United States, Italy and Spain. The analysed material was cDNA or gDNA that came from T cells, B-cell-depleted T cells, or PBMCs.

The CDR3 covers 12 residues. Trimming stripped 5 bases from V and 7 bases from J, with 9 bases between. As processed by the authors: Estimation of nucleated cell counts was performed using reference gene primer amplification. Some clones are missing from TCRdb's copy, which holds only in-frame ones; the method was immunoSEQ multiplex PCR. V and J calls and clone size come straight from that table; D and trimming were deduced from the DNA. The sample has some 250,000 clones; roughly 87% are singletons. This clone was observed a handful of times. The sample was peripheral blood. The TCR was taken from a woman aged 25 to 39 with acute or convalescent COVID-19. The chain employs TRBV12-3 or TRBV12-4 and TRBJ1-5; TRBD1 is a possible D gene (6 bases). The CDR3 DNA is TGTGCCAGCAGTGAACAGGGACAGCCCCAGCATTTT. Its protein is CASSEQGQPQHF.